The 18 T cell receptor beta chains given below trace back to one sample, sequenced in a study of regulatory dendritic cells for organ transplantation. Assay: immunoSEQ multiplex PCR; the TCRdb copy retains only in-frame clones and omits some. The table lists under 45,000 clones, around nine tenths of them singletons. The sample taken for sequencing was naive CD4+ T cells from blood. Subset defined: CD45RA+ naive T cells. Receptors originate from a human donor in good health.

Only one count was recorded for this clone. The genes are TRBV11-2 and TRBJ1-2, with D possibly being TRBD1 (5 bases). The CDR3 length is 17 residues. Germline V lookup: CDR1 SGHAT, CDR2 FQNNGV. Trimming stripped 4 bases from V and 4 bases from J, with 22 bases between. CDR3 sequence: CASSSLRARGKGYGYTF. CDR3 nucleotides: TGTGCCAGCAGCTCGCTTCGGGCCCGGGGGAAGGGCTATGGCTACACCTTC.

The chain recombines TRBV5-5 with TRBJ1-6, with 8 bases identical to TRBD1. The CDR3 sequence is 18 residues long. The germline V gene encodes CDR1 SGHKS and CDR2 YYEKEE (reference sequence). The ends lost 4 bases at V and 9 bases at J; junction bases unmatched: 18. The CDR3 DNA reads as TGTGCCAGCAGCCCCGCTCATCGCATAGGGACAGGAGGTTCACCCCTCCACTTT. It encodes CASSPAHRIGTGGSPLHF.

The V and J genes are TRBV7-2 and TRBJ2-7; no definite D call. Trimming cost V 3 bases and J 2 bases, with 17 bases left between them. Germline V gene lookup returns CDR1 SGHTA and CDR2 FQGNSA. This CDR3 is 16 amino acids long. Here the CDR3 reads CASSLDIRTLTYEQYF. The CDR3 DNA reads TGTGCCAGCAGCTTGGATATTCGGACGCTTACCTACGAGCAGTACTTC.

The chain links TRBV7-6 to TRBJ1-5, with 8 bases that match TRBD1. V gave up 2 bases and J gave up 6 bases; unmatched junction bases: 18. The CDR3 spans 19 residues. The germline gives CDR1 SGHVS, CDR2 FNYEAQ. The CDR3 loop is CASSLTAPNMPGGGQPQHF. The CDR3 nucleotides are TGTGCCAGCAGCTTAACCGCCCCTAATATGCCAGGGGGCGGTCAGCCCCAGCATTTT.

The genes are TRBV6-6 and TRBJ2-1, with 7 bases fitting TRBD2. CDR1 is MNHNY, CDR2 SVGAGI, per germline (reference sequence). The V gene end was trimmed by 2 bases and the J gene end by 0 bases; junction bases not matched to a gene: 4. This CDR3 has 16 amino acids. This CDR3 is CASSYLGGNSYNEQFF. Here the CDR3 DNA reads TGTGCCAGCAGTTACCTCGGGGGGAACTCCTACAATGAGCAGTTCTTC.

This clone was counted between two and nine times. The chain is built from TRBV2 and TRBJ2-7; D not certain. CDR1 is SNHLY, CDR2 FYNNEI, per germline. Trimming pared 4 bases from V and 2 bases from J, leaving 9 bases between. The CDR3 is made up of 13 amino acids. The CDR3 region has the DNA TGTGCCAGCAGTGGACGTACAACCTACGAGCAGTACTTC. The encoded protein is CASSGRTTYEQYF. The variable domain in full, completed from reference TRBV2 and TRBJ2-7, reads EPEVTQTPSHQVTQMGQEVILRCVPISNHLYFYWYRQILGQKVEFLVSFYNNEISEKSEIFDDQFSVERPDGSNFTLKIRSTKLEDSAMYFCASSGRTTYEQYFGPGTRLTVT.

This clone was seen once. The genes are TRBV7-2 and TRBJ1-1; no definite D call. The V gene lost 0 bases and the J gene lost 3 bases, with 11 bases spanning the gap. The germline V gene encodes CDR1 SGHTA and CDR2 FQGNSA. The length of the CDR3 is 15 residues. The DNA of the CDR3 is TGTGCCAGCAGCTTAGCCGTCAGACCTTACACTGAAGCTTTCTTT. Amino acid sequence: CASSLAVRPYTEAFF.

The rearrangement joins TRBV29-1 to TRBJ1-1; D is unclear. CDR3 length: 12 amino acids. V gave up 7 bases and J gave up 2 bases, with 11 bases separating them. Germline V gives CDR1 SQVTM, CDR2 ANQGSEA. For the CDR3, the DNA is TGCAGCGCCGGAGCGCAAAACACTGAAGCTTTCTTT. Translating it yields CSAGAQNTEAFF.

J is TRBJ1-1 and V is TRBV9, with 7 positions matching TRBD1. The germline CDR1 and CDR2 sequences are SGDLS and YYNGEE. CDR3 length equals 15 residues. V gave up 4 bases and J gave up 3 bases; unmatched junction bases: 9. In DNA form, the CDR3 reads TGTGCCAGCAGCCCACGACAGGGAATAGACACTGAAGCTTTCTTT. Translating gives CASSPRQGIDTEAFF. Based on the CDR3 plus reference TRBV9 and TRBJ1-1, the full variable domain is DSGVTQTPKHLITATGQRVTLRCSPRSGDLSVYWYQQSLDQGLQFLIQYYNGEERAKGNILERFSAQQFPDLHSELNLSSLELGDSALYFCASSPRQGIDTEAFFGQGTRLTVV.

V gene TRBV9 combines with J gene TRBJ2-3; D is unresolved. Germline V gene data show CDR1 as SGDLS and CDR2 as YYNGEE. This CDR3 region has 13 residues. Between the trimmed V and J ends, which lost 0 bases and 6 bases, there was a span of 8 bases. The CDR3 DNA is TGTGCCAGCAGCGTAGGGGCATCCGATACGCAGTATTTT. The encoded protein is CASSVGASDTQYF.

The CDR3 nucleotides are TGCAGCGCCGCGAAAATGTTACAGGACCCGAACACTGAAGCTTTCTTT. Translation gives CSAAKMLQDPNTEAFF. The chain joins TRBV29-1 to TRBJ1-1; TRBD1 might be the D (5 bases). Trimming took off 7 bases at V and 1 base at J, with 22 bases between the two ends. The CDR3 consists of 16 residues. Germline values: CDR1 SQVTM, CDR2 ANQGSEA.

The chain combines TRBV25-1 with TRBJ2-7; TRBD1 agrees at 7 bases. V shed 7 bases, J shed 5 bases, and the junction held 11 bases outside the gene matches. This CDR3 region has 14 residues. CDR1 is MGHDK and CDR2 is SYGVNS in the germline V gene. The CDR3 region is CASTEETGRDEQYF. CDR3 in DNA: TGTGCCAGCACCGAGGAGACAGGGCGGGACGAGCAGTACTTC.

The chain links TRBV6-5 to TRBJ1-2; D is unclear. The CDR3 spans 16 residues. CDR1 is MNHEY, CDR2 SVGAGI, per germline. V lost 2 bases, J lost 6 bases, and 19 bases lay in between. In DNA form, the CDR3 reads TGTGCCAGCAGTTACGAATGGAGGGCTAGGAAGGATGGCTACACCTTC. Translating it yields CASSYEWRARKDGYTF.

The chain combines TRBV7-9 with TRBJ2-7; 7 bases are a match to TRBD1. The CDR3 has 16 residues. J lost 3 bases, V lost 0 bases, and 8 bases had no gene match. Germline-derived CDR1 and CDR2 are SEHNR and FQNEAQ (reference sequence). The CDR3 DNA is TGTGCCAGCAGCTTAGCCCATTTGGACAGGAACTACGAGCAGTACTTC. It encodes CASSLAHLDRNYEQYF.

The chain is built from TRBV11-3 and TRBJ2-2, with 14 bases that match TRBD2. The germline V gene has CDR1 SGHNT and CDR2 YENEEA. This CDR3 is built from 17 residues. V trimming: 5 bases; J trimming: 5 bases; junction bases outside the gene matches: 7. The CDR3 spells CASSARTSGGFTGELFF. CDR3 coding DNA: TGTGCCAGCAGCGCACGGACTAGCGGGGGGTTTACCGGGGAGCTGTTTTTT.

The sample holds one count of this clone. J is TRBJ1-2 and V is TRBV7-8; D call uncertain. V lost 2 bases and J lost 8, with 21 bases in between. CDR1 SGHVS and CDR2 FQNEAQ come from the germline V gene. The CDR3 totals 16 residues. The CDR3 spells CASSLTRASRVRGYTF. For the CDR3, the DNA is TGTGCCAGCAGCTTAACTCGCGCGTCCCGGGTCAGAGGCTACACCTTC.

Only a few counts were recorded for this clone. CDR3 region: CATSFQTRDQPQHF. In nucleotides, the CDR3 is TGTGCCACCAGCTTCCAAACCCGGGACCAGCCCCAGCATTTT. V and J are TRBV15 and TRBJ1-5; perhaps TRBD1 as D (5 bases). V dropped 5 bases and J dropped 7 bases, with 15 bases sitting between them. The CDR3 is 14 amino acids. The germline V gene encodes CDR1 LNHNV and CDR2 YYDKDF (reference sequence).

This sequence joins TRBV21-1 and TRBJ2-7; the table's D call of TRBD1 was not tested on the DNA. TRBV21-1 is a pseudogene. The CDR3 loop spans 16 amino acids. The DNA of the CDR3 is TGTGCCAGCAGCAAAGCGTTCCAGGGGGCTGTCTACGAGCAGTACTTC. This translates into CASSKAFQGAVYEQYF.